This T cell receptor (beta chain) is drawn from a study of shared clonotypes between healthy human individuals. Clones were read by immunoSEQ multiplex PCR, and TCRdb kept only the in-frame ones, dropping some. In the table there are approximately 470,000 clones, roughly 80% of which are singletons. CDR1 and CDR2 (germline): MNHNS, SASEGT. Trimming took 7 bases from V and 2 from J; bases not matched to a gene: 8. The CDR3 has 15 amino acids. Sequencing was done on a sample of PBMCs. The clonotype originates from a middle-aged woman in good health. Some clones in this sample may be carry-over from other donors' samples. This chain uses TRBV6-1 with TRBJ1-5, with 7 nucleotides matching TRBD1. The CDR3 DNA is TGTGCCAGCAACCCGACAGGGTTAGGCAATCAGCCCCAGCATTTT. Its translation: CASNPTGLGNQPQHF.